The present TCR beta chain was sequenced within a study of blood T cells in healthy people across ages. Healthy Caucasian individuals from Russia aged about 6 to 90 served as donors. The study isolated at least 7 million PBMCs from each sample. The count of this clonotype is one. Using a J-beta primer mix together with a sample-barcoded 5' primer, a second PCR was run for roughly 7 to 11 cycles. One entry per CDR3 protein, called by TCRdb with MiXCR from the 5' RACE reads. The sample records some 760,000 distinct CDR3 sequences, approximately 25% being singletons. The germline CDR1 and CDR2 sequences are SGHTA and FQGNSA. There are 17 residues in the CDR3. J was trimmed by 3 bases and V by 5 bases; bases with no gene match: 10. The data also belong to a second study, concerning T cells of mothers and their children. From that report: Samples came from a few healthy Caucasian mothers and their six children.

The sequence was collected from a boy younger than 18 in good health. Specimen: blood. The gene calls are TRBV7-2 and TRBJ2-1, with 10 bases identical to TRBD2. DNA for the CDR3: TGTGCCAGCAGCCTAAGAGGAGCGGGAGGGCTCTACAATGAGCAGTTCTTC. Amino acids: CASSLRGAGGLYNEQFF.